The clone carrying this TCR beta chain was counted many times. Its antigen is undetermined. One junction end does not reproduce the germline sequence, and a read error may be involved. These data are taken from a study of metastatic and nonmetastatic thyroid tumors. Whole-study context: It was across blood and tumor or nodule tissue from malignant and benign thyroid patients that repertoires were compared. Study-level points and caveats: In blood and tumor, TCR beta diversity was reportedly significantly higher in malignant thyroid tumors than in benign nodules.

This CDR3 is 14 amino acids long. CDR1 and CDR2 (germline): SGHAT, FQDESV (reference sequence). Patients underwent thyroid surgery, and none had received any treatment before it. Per the study methods: Clinicopathological groups supplied CDR3 differences that were used to build a distant-metastasis classifier for papillary thyroid cancer. TCRdb reprocessed the PCR reads using MiXCR. For this entry, the V and J calls and clone size follow TCRdb and not the study's own pipeline. The table shows about 62,000 clones, with 4% to 4.5% occurring only once. The source is a female donor with papillary thyroid cancer or a benign thyroid nodule (not recorded which). Some clones in this sample may be carry-over from other donors' samples. This chain uses TRBV11-1 with TRBJ2-5; D remains ambiguous. Sequencing was carried out using blood. CDR3 coding DNA: TGTGCCAGCAGATTAGGCCAAGTCCAAGAGACCCAGTACTTC. Residues: CASRLGQVQETQYF. Looking up the rest from reference TRBV11-1 and TRBJ2-5 gives the full variable domain: EAEVAQSPRYKITEKSQAVAFWCDPISGHATLYWYRQILGQGPELLVQFQDESVVDDSQLPKDRFSAERLKGVDSTLKIQPAELGDSAMYLCASRLGQVQETQYFGPGTRLLVL.